Following are 10 T cell receptor beta chains from one sample sequenced in a study of beta chain features in type 1 diabetes. All of the isolated RNA was reverse transcribed, so expressed TCRB transcripts were sequenced. Here immunoSEQ multiplex PCR was the method, and the copy in TCRdb shows in-frame clones only, minus some. The profile shows fewer than 65,000 clones, approximately 59% of them singletons. Sequenced material: Tregs from blood. These receptors were taken from a woman younger than 30 in good health.

The chain recombines TRBV7-3 with TRBJ1-1, with D hard to call. The germline V gene has CDR1 SGHTA and CDR2 FQGTGA. CDR3 length equals 13 residues. The V end lost 4 bases, the J end lost 3 bases, and 9 bases lay between the germline ends. For the CDR3, the DNA is TGTGCCAGCAGCTCAGGACTCGACACTGAAGCTTTCTTT. It encodes CASSSGLDTEAFF.

The chain uses TRBV5-4 and TRBJ2-1, with a tentative D call TRBD1 (5 bases). The V gene lost 3 bases and the J gene lost 9 bases, with 10 bases spanning the gap. This CDR3 spans 12 amino acids. Germline V lookup: CDR1 SGHNT, CDR2 YYREEE (reference sequence). This chain's CDR3 is CASSYRLTEQFF. The DNA of the CDR3 is TGTGCCAGCAGCTACAGGTTAACTGAGCAGTTCTTC. The full variable domain, with the rest looked up from reference TRBV5-4 and TRBJ2-1, is ETGVTQSPTHLIKTRGQQVTLRCSSQSGHNTVSWYQQALGQGPQFIFQYYREEENGRGNFPPRFSGLQFPNYSSELNVNALELDDSALYLCASSYRLTEQFFGPGTRLTVL.

The chain joins TRBV5-1 to TRBJ2-3; TRBD2 matches at 8 bases. This CDR3 has 14 amino acids. The junction had 5 bases not matched to a gene; V was cut back by 4 bases and J by 4 bases. The germline V gene has CDR1 SGHRS and CDR2 YFSETQ. The CDR3 nucleotides read TGCGCCAGCAGCCAGCGGGAGTACCCAGATACGCAGTATTTT. Amino acids: CASSQREYPDTQYF.

J is TRBJ2-1 and V is TRBV5-1, with TRBD2 identical over 8 bases. This CDR3 is built from 16 residues. The V gene's germline CDR1 is SGHRS and CDR2 YFSETQ. The junction had 14 bases not matched to a gene; V was cut back by 3 bases and J by 9 bases. Written as DNA, the CDR3 is TGCGCCAGCAGCTACCTCACTAGCGGAAAAGGGGGTGAGCAGTTCTTC. Its protein is CASSYLTSGKGGEQFF. Based on the CDR3 plus reference TRBV5-1 and TRBJ2-1, the full variable domain is KAGVTQTPRYLIKTRGQQVTLSCSPISGHRSVSWYQQTPGQGLQFLFEYFSETQRNKGNFPGRFSGRQFSNSRSEMNVSTLELGDSALYLCASSYLTSGKGGEQFFGPGTRLTVL.

The chain carries TRBV5-1 and TRBJ1-2, with a tentative D call TRBD1 (5 bases). Germline assignment: CDR1 SGHRS and CDR2 YFSETQ. This CDR3 spans 16 amino acids. V was pared by 3 bases and J by 2 bases, with 17 bases between. The CDR3, as DNA: TGCGCCAGCAGCTCAGGGTATAGTTTGGGGAACTATGGCTACACCTTC. Translating gives CASSSGYSLGNYGYTF.

The rearrangement uses TRBV19 and TRBJ2-2; TRBD2 matches at 9 bases. CDR1 and CDR2 from the germline V gene are LNHDA and SQIVND (reference sequence). The CDR3 runs 16 residues. With 5 bases clipped from V and 0 bases from J, the junction kept 4 bases outside the gene matches. The CDR3: CASSLASGTNTGELFF. The CDR3 nucleotides read TGTGCCAGTAGTCTAGCTAGCGGGACGAACACCGGGGAGCTGTTTTTT.

This rearrangement joins TRBV10-3 to TRBJ2-4; a weak D match, TRBD2 (6 bases). Trimming stripped 3 bases from V and 6 bases from J, with 12 bases between. The CDR3 has 14 amino acids. Germline V gene lookup returns CDR1 ENHRY and CDR2 SYGVKD. The CDR3 reads CAISDGRRGNIQYF. The DNA for the CDR3 is TGTGCCATCAGTGACGGGCGGAGGGGAAACATTCAGTACTTC.

This sequence joins TRBV4-1 and TRBJ1-4; D remains ambiguous. The germline V gene encodes CDR1 MGHRA and CDR2 YSYEKL. The CDR3 spans 16 residues. V shed 0 bases and J shed 5 bases, with 13 bases lying between them. The CDR3 sequence: CASSQEGTDLNEKLFF. The CDR3 bases are TGCGCCAGCAGCCAAGAAGGCACAGACCTAAATGAAAAACTGTTTTTT.

This clone was detected only a few times. The chain links TRBV7-2 to TRBJ1-2; 8 bases match TRBD1. V was clipped by 5 bases and J by 4 bases; unmatched bases: 3. Germline assignment: CDR1 SGHTA and CDR2 FQGNSA. This CDR3 comprises 13 residues. CDR3 nucleotides: TGTGCCAGCAGCCGGGACAGGTTCTATGGCTACACCTTC. It yields the protein CASSRDRFYGYTF.

This clone was detected once. The chain couples TRBV5-1 to TRBJ1-2; D remains unclear. Trimming pared 1 base from V and 6 bases from J, leaving 19 bases between. Germline V gene sequence: CDR1 SGHRS, CDR2 YFSETQ. The CDR3 totals 16 residues. The CDR3 loop reads CASSLHSDTTTDGYTF. For the CDR3, the DNA is TGCGCCAGCAGCTTGCATTCCGACACGACCACGGATGGCTACACCTTC.